This TCR beta chain was obtained from a study of blood T cell repertoires in COVID-19. Turning to the study itself: The analysed material was cDNA or gDNA that came from T cells, B-cell-depleted T cells, or PBMCs.

In the original analysis: Researchers report that nucleated cell counts were estimated from reference gene primer amplification. Some clones are missing from TCRdb's copy, which holds only in-frame ones; the method was immunoSEQ multiplex PCR. That table is the source of V, J and clone size, and D and trimming were worked out from the DNA. This table has around 220,000 clones, approximately 79% appearing once. Trimming stripped 8 bases from V and 7 bases from J, with 11 bases between. Germline values: CDR1 MNHEY, CDR2 SVGAGI. CDR3 length: 11 residues. The chain is built from TRBV6-5 and TRBJ1-2; unclear D gene. The sample was peripheral blood. This sequence originates from a woman between 40 and 55 years old with active or convalescent COVID-19. The CDR3 DNA sequence: TGTGCCAGCCTAAGTTATCGTGGCTACACCTTC. It encodes CASLSYRGYTF.